This T cell receptor beta chain was obtained from a study of T cells in Graves' hyperthyroidism and ophthalmopathy (dated 2019 in TCRdb). At the level of the whole study: Peripheral blood was collected at initial diagnosis, before any treatment. The paper describes TCR Vbeta CDR3 sequencing of 120 to 150 peripheral blood samples, made up of fewer than 50 ophthalmopathy patients, 70 to 80 hyperthyroidism patients and 17 progressor patients. A discovery cohort of around 100 patients, roughly 45 with Graves' ophthalmopathy and 55 to 65 with stable Graves' hyperthyroidism, was used to find distinguishing TCR V-J signatures. Whether ophthalmopathy could be predicted prospectively was tested in an independent validation cohort made up of about 18 hyperthyroidism patients plus 17 patients who later progressed to ophthalmopathy. Following sampling, methimazole starting at 30 mg daily was given to hyperthyroidism patients, and high-dose intravenous methylprednisolone was given to ophthalmopathy patients. The roughly 100 discovery patients were randomly divided into training and test sets at a 7:3 ratio. In several Graves' hyperthyroidism patients, the study also compared T-cell repertoires from thyroid tissue with T-cell repertoires from blood. Overall results and qualifications from the work: Ophthalmopathy was separated from stable hyperthyroidism by a 13 V-J signature model, with about 86% sensitivity and around 81% specificity obtained in cross-validation and 80%/75% obtained in testing. No statistical method was used to set the sample size in advance, and investigators knew the group allocation. Blood samples also contained most of the expanded thyroid clonotypes (frequency above 0.001), which suggests that blood repertoires may reflect thyroid immune responses. During validation, the model predicted progression to ophthalmopathy a median of around six months ahead of onset, with approximately 70% sensitivity and less than 85% specificity.

From the cysteine up to the phenylalanine, the CDR3 has a length of 17 residues. Only the CDR3 part of the read is kept: 51 bases, read in frame from the first base. V and J are truncated by 5 bases and 1 base respectively, leaving an intervening sequence of 18 bases. In the germline V gene (reference sequence), CDR1 corresponds to SEHNR and CDR2 to FQNEAQ. Stable Graves' hyperthyroidism was defined as the absence of progression to ophthalmopathy over 18 months of follow-up. The hyperthyroidism patients were between 18 and 65 years old and newly diagnosed, with a disease duration of less than 2 months. Patients with uncontrolled infections, other autoimmune diseases, pregnancy or lactation were excluded. Diagnoses were established on the basis of clinical symptoms, serum thyroxine and TRAb, thyroid ultrasound, and orbital computed tomography. PBMCs were separated from about 10 ml of fresh peripheral blood using Ficoll-Paque density gradient centrifugation. Total RNA was extracted using Trizol reagent, and RNA quality was assessed on an Agilent 2100 Bioanalyzer.

Amplification of TCR beta CDR3 regions was carried out from RNA transcripts. The TCR CDR3 was subjected to a first round of RT-PCR using the HTBI primer set and the Qiagen OneStep RT-PCR kit. A second multiplex PCR round built the libraries, followed by size selection and purification. Libraries were sequenced paired-end with 100 bp reads on an Illumina HiSeq2000. The published analysis was carried out like this. SOAPnuke was used to process the raw data, throwing out any read that contained adapters or uncalled bases, had a mean Phred below 15, or lacked an exact constant-primer or identifier match. COPE v1.2.5 was used to merge high-quality paired reads, and clonotypes were defined as unique nucleotide sequences. Clonotypes were aligned to IMGT TRBV, TRBD and TRBJ reference segments using MiTCR v1.1. Analysis was restricted to V-J combinations with a frequency above 0.0001, which covered just over 98% of repertoires. A TCS score was defined as the ratio of F50 (clonal expansion) to E x V (chaos), with BLOSUM62-based TCRdist applied between CDR3 peptides within each V-J. Welch's t-statistics and random forest reduced roughly 530 V-J features to 10 to 15, which were used in a naive Bayes classifier (R e1071). The Morisita-Horn index was used to measure how similar the thyroid and blood repertoires were. TCRdb trimmed public reads at Q25 via fastp, called clones via MiXCR and kept in-frame beta chains. Under each unique CDR3 protein, matching rows form one entry showing the most common genes and DNA. What appears here as the V and J calls and clone size reflects TCRdb's work, not the paper's. This sample comprises nearly 750,000 distinct CDR3 sequences, 30% to 40% of them detected only once. In total, the top ten clones hold around 30% of the sample.

This clonotype was seen more than once but under ten times. No antigen is known for it. Nothing much larger sits one base from this clone, and base qualities are not available. Material for sequencing was blood. The receptor comes from a middle-aged woman with Graves' hyperthyroidism. The rearranged segments are TRBV7-9 and TRBJ1-3; the D gene cannot be resolved reliably. The CDR3 region: CASSPRPTLVSGNTIYF. The DNA sequence reads TGTGCCAGCAGCCCCCGTCCAACTTTGGTTTCTGGAAACACCATATATTTT. The reference TRBV7-9 and TRBJ1-3 proteins fill in what lies around the CDR3, so the full variable domain reads DTGVSQNPRHKITKRGQNVTFRCDPISEHNRLYWYRQTLGQGPEFLTYFQNEAQLEKSRLLSDRFSAERPKGSFSTLEIQRTEQGDSAMYLCASSPRPTLVSGNTIYFGEGSWLTVV.